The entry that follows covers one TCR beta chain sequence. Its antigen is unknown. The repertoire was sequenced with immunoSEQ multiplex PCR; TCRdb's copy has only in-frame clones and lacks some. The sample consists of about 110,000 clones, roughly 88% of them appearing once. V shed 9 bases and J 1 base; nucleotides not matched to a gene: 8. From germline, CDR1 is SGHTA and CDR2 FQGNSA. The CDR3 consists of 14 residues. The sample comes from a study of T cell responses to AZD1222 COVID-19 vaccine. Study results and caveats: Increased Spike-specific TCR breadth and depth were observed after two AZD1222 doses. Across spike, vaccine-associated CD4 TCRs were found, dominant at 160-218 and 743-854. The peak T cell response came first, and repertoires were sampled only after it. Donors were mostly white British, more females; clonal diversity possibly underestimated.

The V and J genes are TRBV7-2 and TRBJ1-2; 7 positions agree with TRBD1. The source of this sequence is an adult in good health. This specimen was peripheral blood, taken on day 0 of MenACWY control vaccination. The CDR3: CASGGTEGNYGYTF. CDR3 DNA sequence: TGTGCCAGTGGAGGGACAGAGGGTAACTATGGCTACACCTTC. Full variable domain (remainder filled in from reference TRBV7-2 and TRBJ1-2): GAGVSQSPSNKVTEKGKDVELRCDPISGHTALYWYRQSLGQGLEFLIYFQGNSAPDKSGLPSDRFSAERTGGSVSTLTIQRTQQEDSAVYLCASGGTEGNYGYTFGSGTRLTVV.